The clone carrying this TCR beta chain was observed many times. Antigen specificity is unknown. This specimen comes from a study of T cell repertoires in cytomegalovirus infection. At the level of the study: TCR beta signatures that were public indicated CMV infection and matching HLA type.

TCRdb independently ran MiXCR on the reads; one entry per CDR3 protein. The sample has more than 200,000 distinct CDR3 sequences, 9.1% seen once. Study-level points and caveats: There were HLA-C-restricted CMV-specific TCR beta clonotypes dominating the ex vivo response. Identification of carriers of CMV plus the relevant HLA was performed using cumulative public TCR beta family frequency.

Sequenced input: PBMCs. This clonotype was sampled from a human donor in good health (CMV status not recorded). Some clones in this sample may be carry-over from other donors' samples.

In DNA, the CDR3 is TGTGCCAGCAGTTACCAAATCGAAGAGACCCAGTACTTC. It translates to CASSYQIEETQYF. The V call is TRBV6-6, the J call TRBJ2-5; D gene ambiguous. CDR3 length: 13 amino acids. The V gene lost 2 bases and the J gene lost 3 bases, with 7 bases spanning the gap. Germline loops: CDR1 MNHNY, CDR2 SVGAGI (reference sequence).